Presented here are 25 T cell receptor beta chains from one specimen sequenced in a study of human T cells and chemical hapten exposure. One entry per CDR3 protein, called by TCRdb with MiXCR from the RACE reads. Among tens of thousands of distinct CDR3 sequences listed, approximately 3.3% were seen once. Time point indicated: patch test 2, 6 weeks after DPC sensitization. Specified treatment: therapeutic diphenylcyclopropenone sensitization with weekly scalp DPC. The material was whole blood, obtained in connection with sensitization to the hapten diphenylcyclopropenone (DPC). All receptors come from a man in his forties with alopecia areata. Some clones in this sample may be carry-over from other donors' samples.

In its sample, this clonotype was seen many times. The chain uses TRBV20-1 and TRBJ2-4; D is ambiguous. The germline CDR1 and CDR2 sequences are DFQATT and SNEGSKA (reference sequence). There are 17 residues in the CDR3. V dropped 1 base and J dropped 0 bases, with 16 bases sitting between them. The CDR3 loop is CSARAQEQLIAKNIQYF. DNA for the CDR3: TGCAGTGCTAGAGCCCAGGAACAGTTAATAGCCAAAAACATTCAGTACTTC.

This clonotype was found many times. The chain has TRBV20-1 and TRBJ2-3, with D perhaps matching TRBD2 (6 bases). V dropped 5 bases and J dropped 1 base, with 16 bases sitting between them. This CDR3 has 15 amino acids. CDR1 is DFQATT and CDR2 is SNEGSKA in the germline V gene (reference sequence). CDR3 sequence reads: CSAPRGSSGTDTQYF. DNA for the CDR3: TGCAGTGCTCCCCGGGGGTCTAGCGGCACAGATACGCAGTATTTT.

This clonotype was seen a handful of times. This chain links TRBV28 with TRBJ2-3; D is perhaps TRBD2 (5 bases). Germline loops: CDR1 MDHEN, CDR2 SYDVKM. Trimming left V 0 bases short and J 0 bases short, with 7 bases between. This CDR3 comprises 15 residues. The CDR3 spells CASSLWSGSTDTQYF. The CDR3 nucleotides are TGTGCCAGCAGTTTATGGTCGGGGAGCACAGATACGCAGTATTTT.

This clonotype was seen ten or more times. The rearrangement uses TRBV6-5 and TRBJ2-5, with 13 bases that match TRBD2. Trimming took 4 bases from V and 9 from J; bases not matched to a gene: 14. The germline V gene encodes CDR1 MNHEY and CDR2 SVGAGI. This CDR3 comprises 17 residues. CDR3 region: CASSSPSGLAGPGAQYF. The CDR3 DNA sequence: TGTGCCAGCAGTTCCCCTTCGGGACTAGCGGGGCCGGGGGCCCAGTACTTC.

This clonotype has just a few counts. The V and J genes are TRBV3-1 and TRBJ2-3; D remains unclear. The CDR3 sequence is 12 residues long. V dropped 0 bases and J dropped 6 bases, with 4 bases sitting between them. Germline V CDR1 and CDR2: LGHDT, YNNKEL (reference sequence). As DNA, the CDR3 is TGTGCCAGCAGCCAAGATCGCGATACGCAGTATTTT. This translates into CASSQDRDTQYF.

Ten or more counts support this clonotype. The chain recombines TRBV12-3 or TRBV12-4 with TRBJ2-1, with D unclear. The CDR3 contains 15 residues. Trimming stripped 6 bases from V and 9 bases from J, with 21 bases between. CDR3 loop: CASSPGGVRASEQFF. CDR3 in DNA: TGTGCCAGCAGCCCAGGTGGTGTTAGGGCTAGTGAGCAGTTCTTC.

J is TRBJ1-1 and V is TRBV5-1; D ambiguous. Trimming removed 3 bases at V and 5 bases at J, with 14 bases between. Germline-derived CDR1 and CDR2 are SGHRS and YFSETQ. The CDR3 runs 14 residues. DNA of the CDR3: TGCGCCAGCAGCTCGGGCGGATGGAGGACTGAAGCTTTCTTT. As protein: CASSSGGWRTEAFF.

This clonotype appeared a few times. The chain links TRBV12-3 or TRBV12-4 to TRBJ2-3; D not resolved. The CDR3 contains 15 residues. V gave up 3 bases and J gave up 0 bases, with 10 bases separating them. As DNA, the CDR3 is TGTGCCAGCAGTTTCTCGGCAGTTAGCACAGATACGCAGTATTTT. Its protein product is CASSFSAVSTDTQYF.

This clonotype came up many times. The chain links TRBV7-2 to TRBJ2-7; 8 bases align to TRBD2. CDR1 is SGHTA, CDR2 FQGNSA, per germline. The CDR3 sequence is 15 residues long. J was trimmed by 4 bases and V by 5 bases; bases with no gene match: 10. For the CDR3, the DNA is TGTGCCAGCAGCCCGGGGGGGGCAGGGCGGTACGAGCAGTACTTC. Protein sequence: CASSPGGAGRYEQYF.

This clonotype was found many times. V is TRBV28 and J is TRBJ2-3; the match to TRBD2 covers 12 bases. The ends lost 5 bases at V and 3 bases at J; junction bases unmatched: 6. This CDR3 region has 16 residues. The germline V gene encodes CDR1 MDHEN and CDR2 SYDVKM. This CDR3 is CASSRILAGGTDTQYF. DNA of the CDR3: TGTGCCAGCAGTCGGATCCTAGCGGGAGGGACAGATACGCAGTATTTT. Full variable domain (missing parts from reference TRBV28 and TRBJ2-3): DVKVTQSSRYLVKRTGEKVFLECVQDMDHENMFWYRQDPGLGLRLIYFSYDVKMKEKGDIPEGYSVSREKKERFSLILESASTNQTSMYLCASSRILAGGTDTQYFGPGTRLTVL.

This clonotype has ten or more counts. The genes are TRBV28 and TRBJ1-1, with unresolved D. This CDR3 comprises 13 residues. Trimming removed 5 bases from V and 1 base from J, with 8 bases in between. Germline V gene sequence: CDR1 MDHEN, CDR2 SYDVKM. CDR3 bases: TGTGCCAGCAGTGAGGCGGGGAACACTGAAGCTTTCTTT. Protein product: CASSEAGNTEAFF.

The table lists this clonotype with many counts. The chain is built from TRBV29-1 and TRBJ1-6; 7 bases are shared with TRBD1. The CDR3 runs to 13 residues. The germline gives CDR1 SQVTM, CDR2 ANQGSEA. Germline trimming cut 6 bases from V and 9 bases from J; bases unmatched to any gene: 8. CDR3 sequence (DNA): TGCAGCGTCCGGACAGGACCGGGTTCACCCCTCCACTTT. Protein: CSVRTGPGSPLHF.

This clonotype was seen a few times. The chain employs TRBV27 and TRBJ2-7, with D possibly TRBD2 on 5 matching bases. Germline CDR1 MNHEY, CDR2 SMNVEV (reference sequence). The CDR3 runs to 13 residues. The V end lost 6 bases, the J end lost 2 bases, and 11 bases lay between the germline ends. CDR3 amino acids: CASRPHGAYEQYF. CDR3 sequence (DNA): TGTGCCAGCAGGCCGCACGGGGCCTACGAGCAGTACTTC.

Ten or more counts support this clonotype. The chain couples TRBV20-1 to TRBJ1-6; 8 bases fit TRBD1. V was pared by 5 bases and J by 9 bases, with 12 bases of the junction left unmatched. Germline-derived CDR1 and CDR2 are DFQATT and SNEGSKA (reference sequence). The CDR3 has 15 amino acids. The CDR3 is CSAPLDRGRGSPLHF. The CDR3, as DNA: TGCAGTGCTCCCCTCGACAGGGGTCGGGGTTCACCCCTCCACTTT.

This clonotype occurred many times. The chain recombines TRBV5-1 with TRBJ2-7; 11 nucleotides line up with TRBD2. The CDR3 spans 14 residues. J gave up 6 bases and V 5 bases, and 7 bases lay outside the gene matches. Germline assignment: CDR1 SGHRS and CDR2 YFSETQ. The CDR3 coding sequence is TGCGCCAGCAGGACCGGGACTAGCGGAGGCGAGCAGTACTTC. Encoded protein: CASRTGTSGGEQYF.

This clonotype was observed many times. V and J are TRBV20-1 and TRBJ2-3, with TRBD2 matching 10 bases. Germline trimming cut 5 bases from V and 2 bases from J; bases unmatched to any gene: 4. CDR3 length: 14 residues. Germline V gene sequence: CDR1 DFQATT, CDR2 SNEGSKA (reference sequence). This CDR3 is CSAVAGGPTDTQYF. For the CDR3, the DNA is TGCAGTGCTGTAGCGGGAGGCCCCACAGATACGCAGTATTTT.

This clonotype has just a few counts. The genes are TRBV20-1 and TRBJ1-5, with D possibly being TRBD1 (5 bases). Trimming stripped 5 bases from V and 2 bases from J, with 13 bases between. CDR3 size: 14 residues. Per germline, CDR1 DFQATT and CDR2 SNEGSKA (reference sequence). CDR3 coding DNA: TGCAGTGCTGTAGGGGCCCTGGGCAATCAGCCCCAGCATTTT. Translated: CSAVGALGNQPQHF.

This clonotype has ten or more counts. The V gene is TRBV20-1, the J gene TRBJ2-1; D is undetermined. In germline, CDR1 is DFQATT, CDR2 SNEGSKA (reference sequence). The V and J ends lost 0 bases and 10 bases respectively, with 16 bases between them. The CDR3 consists of 14 residues. CDR3 sequence reads: CSARDSVSVPEQFF. CDR3 nucleotides: TGCAGTGCTAGAGATTCGGTTTCCGTCCCGGAGCAGTTCTTC.

The sample holds many counts of this clonotype. The rearrangement links TRBV12-3 or TRBV12-4 to TRBJ1-1; D ambiguous. CDR3 size: 12 residues. The germline V and J ends were trimmed by 6 bases and 4 bases, with 9 bases remaining between them. The CDR3 coding sequence is TGTGCCAGCAGCCGGATGATCACTGAAGCTTTCTTT. It codes for CASSRMITEAFF.

This clonotype was counted many times. V gene TRBV28 combines with J gene TRBJ2-7; 11 bases agree with TRBD2. Germline CDR1 and CDR2: MDHEN and SYDVKM. This CDR3 is 15 amino acids long. V lost 6 bases to trimming and J lost 4 bases; unmatched junction nucleotides: 8. CDR3 sequence: CASRPGTSGLYEQYF. The CDR3 DNA reads TGTGCCAGCAGACCGGGGACTAGCGGTTTATACGAGCAGTACTTC.

At least ten counts were recorded for this clonotype. This chain joins TRBV28 and TRBJ2-7; weak D call: TRBD1 (7 bases). Germline V gives CDR1 MDHEN, CDR2 SYDVKM. This CDR3 spans 15 amino acids. V was cut by 5 bases and J by 2 bases, with 16 bases left in between. The CDR3 DNA reads as TGTGCCAGCAGTGAGGAGGGGACAGTGACCTACGAGCAGTACTTC. It encodes CASSEEGTVTYEQYF.

This clonotype is deemed medium-sized. The genes are TRBV19 and TRBJ2-2; D assignment may be TRBD1 or TRBD2 (6 bases each). CDR3 size: 13 residues. Trimming took off 5 bases at V and 8 bases at J, with 12 bases between the two ends. Germline V gene sequence: CDR1 LNHDA, CDR2 SQIVND (reference sequence). CDR3 loop: CASSRGGLGELFF. CDR3 nucleotides: TGTGCCAGTAGTCGAGGGGGGTTGGGGGAGCTGTTTTTT.

The V and J genes are TRBV12-3 or TRBV12-4 and TRBJ1-1, with D perhaps TRBD1 (6 bases). There are 15 residues in the CDR3. Trimming removed 5 bases at V and 0 bases at J, with 13 bases between. CDR3: CASSPWQGLNTEAFF. The CDR3 bases are TGTGCCAGCAGTCCCTGGCAGGGGTTGAACACTGAAGCTTTCTTT.

There are many counts of this clonotype. The chain has TRBV11-2 and TRBJ1-1; TRBD1 is a possible D gene (5 bases). V lost 5 bases to trimming and J lost 4 bases, with 14 bases between them. The CDR3 spans 14 residues. Germline values: CDR1 SGHAT, CDR2 FQNNGV. In DNA form, the CDR3 reads TGTGCCAGCAGCGTCTCCGGGACTCTCACTGAAGCTTTCTTT. This translates into CASSVSGTLTEAFF.

This clonotype occurred many times. The rearrangement joins TRBV5-5 to TRBJ1-4; a possible D gene is TRBD1 (5 bases). CDR3 length equals 15 residues. Per the germline V gene, CDR1 is SGHKS and CDR2 is YYEKEE (reference sequence). V was pared by 0 bases and J by 3 bases, with 9 bases between. CDR3 sequence: CASSLVGPANEKLFF. DNA of the CDR3: TGTGCCAGCAGCTTGGTGGGGCCGGCTAATGAAAAACTGTTTTTT.